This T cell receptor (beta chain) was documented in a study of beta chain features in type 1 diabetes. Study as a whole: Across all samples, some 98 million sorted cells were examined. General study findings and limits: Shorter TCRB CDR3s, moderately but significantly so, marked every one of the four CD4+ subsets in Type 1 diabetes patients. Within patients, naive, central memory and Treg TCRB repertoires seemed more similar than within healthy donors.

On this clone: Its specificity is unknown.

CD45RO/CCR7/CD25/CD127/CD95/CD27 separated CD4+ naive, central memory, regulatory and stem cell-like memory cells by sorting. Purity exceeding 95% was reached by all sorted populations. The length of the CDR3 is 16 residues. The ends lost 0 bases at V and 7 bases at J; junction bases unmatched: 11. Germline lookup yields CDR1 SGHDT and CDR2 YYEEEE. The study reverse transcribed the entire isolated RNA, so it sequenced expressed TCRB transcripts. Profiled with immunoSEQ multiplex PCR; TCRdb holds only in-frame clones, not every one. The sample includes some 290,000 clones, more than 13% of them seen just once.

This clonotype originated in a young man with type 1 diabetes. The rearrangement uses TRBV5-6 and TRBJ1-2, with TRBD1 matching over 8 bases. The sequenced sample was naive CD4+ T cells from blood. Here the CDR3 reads CASSLADRGALRGYTF. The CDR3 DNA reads TGTGCCAGCAGCTTGGCAGACAGGGGTGCTTTACGTGGCTACACCTTC. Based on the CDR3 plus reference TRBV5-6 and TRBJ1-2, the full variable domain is DAGVTQSPTHLIKTRGQQVTLRCSPKSGHDTVSWYQQALGQGPQFIFQYYEEEERQRGNFPDRFSGHQFPNYSSELNVNALLLGDSALYLCASSLADRGALRGYTFGSGTRLTVV.